This T cell receptor (beta chain) stems from a study of post-analysis software for immune sequencing data. Findings and caveats of the study: In patients, about five TRBV segments were more frequent than in controls, with TRBV5-6, TRBV5-1 and TRBV20-1 among them.

This clonotype was observed a few times. Its antigen is still unknown. The V and J ends lost 5 bases and 0 bases respectively, with 8 bases between them. The CDR3 is 13 amino acids. From germline, CDR1 is MNHNS and CDR2 SASEGT. TCR beta cDNA libraries included unique molecular identifiers. MiXCR, applied by TCRdb to the PCR reads, yields one record per CDR3 protein. Among 350,000 to 500,000 distinct CDR3 sequences listed, 30% to 45% were seen once. This chain uses TRBV6-1 with TRBJ2-7; D remains ambiguous. Input material: blood. This receptor was obtained from a girl aged 2 to 10 with multiple sclerosis. CDR3 bases: TGTGCCAGCAGTAGCAGACTCTCCTACGAGCAGTACTTC. Translation gives CASSSRLSYEQYF.